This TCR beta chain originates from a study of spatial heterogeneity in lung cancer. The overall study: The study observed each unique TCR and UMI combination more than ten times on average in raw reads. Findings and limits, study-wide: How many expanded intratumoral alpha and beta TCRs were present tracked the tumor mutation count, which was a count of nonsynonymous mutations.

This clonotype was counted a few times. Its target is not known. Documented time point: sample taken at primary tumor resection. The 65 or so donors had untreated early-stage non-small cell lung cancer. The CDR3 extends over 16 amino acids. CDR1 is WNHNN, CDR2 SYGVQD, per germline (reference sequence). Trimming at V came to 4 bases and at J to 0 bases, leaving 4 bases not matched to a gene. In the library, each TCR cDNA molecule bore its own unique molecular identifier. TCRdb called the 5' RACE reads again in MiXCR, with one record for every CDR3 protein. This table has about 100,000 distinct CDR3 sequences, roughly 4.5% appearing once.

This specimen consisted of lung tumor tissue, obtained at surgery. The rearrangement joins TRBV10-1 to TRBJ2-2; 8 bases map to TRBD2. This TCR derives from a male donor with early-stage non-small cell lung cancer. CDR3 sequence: CASSGQGLANTGELFF. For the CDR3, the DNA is TGCGCCAGCAGTGGCCAGGGACTAGCGAACACCGGGGAGCTGTTTTTT.